This TCR beta chain was profiled in a study of graft-versus-host responses after intestinal transplantation. General study points: Early post-transplant HvG declines tracked with peak circulating GvH clone levels.

The germline gives CDR1 SQVTM, CDR2 ANQGSEA. Trimming left V 2 bases short and J 4 bases short, with 14 bases between. The CDR3 consists of 14 residues. TCRdb's table, derived via immunoSEQ multiplex PCR, lists solely in-frame clones and lacks some. The sample holds about 90,000 clones, approximately 92% seen once. About this clone itself: What it binds is not known.

The gene calls are TRBV29-1 and TRBJ1-2, with D perhaps TRBD1 (5 bases). Sequencing was performed on unstimulated CD8+ T cells sorted from spleen or lymph node cells, taken before intestinal transplant. The sequence came from a human donor who received an intestinal transplant. The CDR3 sequence: CSVESSDSVYGYTF. CDR3 DNA: TGCAGCGTTGAAAGCTCCGACAGCGTCTATGGCTACACCTTC.